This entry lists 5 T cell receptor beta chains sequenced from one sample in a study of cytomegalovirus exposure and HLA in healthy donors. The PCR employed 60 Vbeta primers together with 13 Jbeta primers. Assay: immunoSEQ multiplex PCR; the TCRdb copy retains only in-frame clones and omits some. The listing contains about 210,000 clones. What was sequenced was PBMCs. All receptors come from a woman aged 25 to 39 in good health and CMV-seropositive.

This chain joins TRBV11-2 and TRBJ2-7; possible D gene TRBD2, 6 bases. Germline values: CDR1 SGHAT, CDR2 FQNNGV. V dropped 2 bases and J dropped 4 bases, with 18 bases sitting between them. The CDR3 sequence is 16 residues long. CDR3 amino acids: CASSLLQFSGYYEQYF. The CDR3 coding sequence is TGTGCCAGCAGCTTACTCCAATTTAGCGGTTATTACGAGCAGTACTTC.

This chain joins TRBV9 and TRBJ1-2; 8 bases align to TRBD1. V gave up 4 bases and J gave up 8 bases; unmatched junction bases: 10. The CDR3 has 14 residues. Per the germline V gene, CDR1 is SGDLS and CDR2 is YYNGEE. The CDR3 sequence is CASSTTGTGRGYTF. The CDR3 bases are TGTGCCAGCAGCACTACCGGGACAGGTCGGGGCTACACCTTC.

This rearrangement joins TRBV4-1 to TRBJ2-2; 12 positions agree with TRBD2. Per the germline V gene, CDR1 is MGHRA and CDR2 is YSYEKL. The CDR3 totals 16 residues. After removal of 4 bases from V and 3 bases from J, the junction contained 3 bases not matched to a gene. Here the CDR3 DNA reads TGCGCCAGCAGCCCCCGGACTAGCGGGGACACCGGGGAGCTGTTTTTT. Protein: CASSPRTSGDTGELFF.

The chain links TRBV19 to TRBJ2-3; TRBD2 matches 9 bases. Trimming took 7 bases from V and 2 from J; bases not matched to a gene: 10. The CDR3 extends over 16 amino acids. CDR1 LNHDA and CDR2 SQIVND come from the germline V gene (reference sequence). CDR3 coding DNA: TGTGCCAGTACCCTGACTAGCGGTCCGTTCACAGATACGCAGTATTTT. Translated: CASTLTSGPFTDTQYF.

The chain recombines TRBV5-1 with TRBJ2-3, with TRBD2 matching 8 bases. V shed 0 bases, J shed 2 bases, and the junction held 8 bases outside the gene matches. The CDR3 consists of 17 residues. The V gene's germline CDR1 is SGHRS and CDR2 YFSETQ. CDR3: CASSLEAGGIITDTQYF. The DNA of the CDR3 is TGCGCCAGCAGCTTGGAGGCGGGAGGAATCATCACAGATACGCAGTATTTT. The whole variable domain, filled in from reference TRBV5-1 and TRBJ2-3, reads KAGVTQTPRYLIKTRGQQVTLSCSPISGHRSVSWYQQTPGQGLQFLFEYFSETQRNKGNFPGRFSGRQFSNSRSEMNVSTLELGDSALYLCASSLEAGGIITDTQYFGPGTRLTVL.